The rows below give T cell receptor beta chains drawn from one sample of a study of regulatory dendritic cells for organ transplantation. Sequencing was performed with immunoSEQ multiplex PCR; in TCRdb, only in-frame clones are kept and a portion is missing. The table records around 20,000 clones, 74% of them present only once. The source material was memory CD4+ T cells from blood. These receptor sequences come from a human donor in good health. Each CDR3 is given with its conserved first and last residue. D genes are given only for firm matches. Size values are once, few and many counts, or a class for expanded clones, and some rows have none.

v_call	d_call	clone_size	j_call	cdr3_aa	cdr3_nt
TRBV15	.	.	TRBJ2-1	CATSRSYNEQFF	TGTGCCACCAGCAGATCTTACAATGAGCAGTTCTTC
TRBV9	TRBD2	.	TRBJ2-1	CASSVDSGGYNEQFF	TGTGCCAGCAGCGTAGACAGCGGGGGATACAATGAGCAGTTCTTC
TRBV11-2	.	few	TRBJ1-1	CASKPTGNTEAFF	TGTGCCAGCAAGCCGACAGGGAACACTGAAGCTTTCTTT
TRBV6-5	.	.	TRBJ1-2	CGPTGWHGYTF	TGTGGCCCCACAGGGTGGCATGGCTACACCTTC
TRBV5-4	.	.	TRBJ1-2	CASSRQGSPGGYTF	TGTGCCAGCAGCCGCCAGGGGTCCCCAGGGGGCTACACCTTC
TRBV27	.	few	TRBJ1-4	CASSLSRVDGGEKLFF	TGTGCCAGCAGTTTATCTAGGGTGGATGGAGGCGAAAAACTGTTTTTT
TRBV2	TRBD2	.	TRBJ2-5	CASTAGVGETQYF	TGTGCCAGCACGGCGGGGGTAGGAGAGACCCAGTACTTC
TRBV5-1	TRBD1	.	TRBJ2-6	CASTFSGGQGAFGANVLTF	TGCGCCAGCACCTTTTCCGGGGGACAGGGGGCCTTTGGGGCCAACGTCCTGACTTTC
TRBV7-9	.	.	TRBJ1-4	CASSITATNEKLFF	TGTGCCAGCAGCATTACAGCAACTAATGAAAAACTGTTTTTT
TRBV7-2	TRBD2	.	TRBJ2-1	CASRLAGGVNEQFF	TGTGCCAGCAGATTAGCGGGGGGGGTCAATGAGCAGTTCTTC
TRBV5-6	TRBD1	.	TRBJ1-3	CASSLVGTGSGNTIYF	TGTGCCAGCAGCTTGGTCGGGACAGGCTCTGGAAACACCATATATTTT
TRBV15	TRBD1	.	TRBJ1-6	CATSRGQGRNSPLHF	TGTGCCACCAGCAGAGGACAGGGGAGAAATTCACCCCTCCACTTT
TRBV19	TRBD1	.	TRBJ1-2	CASSRTGEGYGYTF	TGTGCCAGTAGTAGGACAGGGGAAGGGTATGGCTACACCTTC
TRBV7-2	TRBD2	.	TRBJ2-1	CASSLDGGAHNEQFF	TGTGCCAGCAGCTTAGACGGGGGGGCCCACAATGAGCAGTTCTTC
TRBV4-1	TRBD1	.	TRBJ2-2	CASSSGGTGGSGELFF	TGCGCCAGCAGCTCCGGAGGGACAGGGGGGTCCGGGGAGCTGTTTTTT
TRBV7-9	TRBD1	few	TRBJ2-7	CASQQDRALEQYF	TGTGCCAGCCAGCAGGACAGGGCACTCGAGCAGTACTTC
TRBV5-1	.	.	TRBJ1-6	CASSRGEGNSPLHF	TGCGCCAGCAGCCGGGGGGAGGGGAATTCACCCCTCCACTTT
TRBV7-2	.	.	TRBJ2-7	CASSLVRGSYEQYF	TGTGCCAGCAGCTTAGTAAGGGGGTCCTACGAGCAGTACTTC
TRBV19	TRBD2	once	TRBJ2-5	CASSTSGIQYF	TGTGCCAGTAGTACTAGCGGGATCCAGTACTTC
TRBV11-2	TRBD2	.	TRBJ2-3	CASLPGRGSTSPDTQYF	TGTGCCAGCCTCCCAGGGCGGGGGTCGACTAGCCCAGATACGCAGTATTTT
TRBV11-2	.	.	TRBJ2-6	CASSFRRGGVLSGANVLTF	TGTGCCAGCAGCTTTAGGCGAGGGGGGGTCCTCTCTGGGGCCAACGTCCTGACTTTC
TRBV6-9	.	.	TRBJ2-5	CARGRETQYF	TGTGCCAGGGGGAGAGAGACCCAGTACTTC
TRBV12-5	.	.	TRBJ1-6	CASGLVSGDNSPLHF	TGTGCTAGTGGTTTGGTATCCGGGGATAATTCACCCCTCCACTTT
TRBV9	.	.	TRBJ1-3	CASSVPSGNTIYF	TGTGCCAGCAGCGTCCCTTCCGGAAACACCATATATTTT
TRBV9	.	few	TRBJ1-1	CASSALRVGMNTEAFF	TGTGCCAGCAGCGCGCTAAGGGTCGGGATGAACACTGAAGCTTTCTTT
TRBV5-1	.	.	TRBJ2-5	CASTSGTGQETQYF	TGCGCCAGCACTAGCGGGACAGGCCAAGAGACCCAGTACTTC
TRBV11-1	TRBD2	.	TRBJ2-7	CASSLRSGEGHYEQYF	TGTGCCAGCAGCCTACGCTCTGGGGAGGGGCACTACGAGCAGTACTTC
TRBV5-5	TRBD2	.	TRBJ2-3	CASSLITSGGPTDTQYF	TGTGCCAGCAGCTTGATTACTAGCGGGGGACCCACAGATACGCAGTATTTT
TRBV6-5	.	.	TRBJ1-2	CASSSRVEVPYGYTF	TGTGCCAGCAGCTCCCGGGTTGAGGTGCCCTATGGCTACACCTTC
TRBV7-9	.	.	TRBJ2-1	CASSLGGRLYNEQFF	TGTGCCAGCAGCTTAGGTGGAAGACTTTACAATGAGCAGTTCTTC
TRBV6-1	.	.	TRBJ1-3	CASSVSQVSGNTIYF	TGTGCCAGCAGTGTTTCTCAGGTTTCTGGAAACACCATATATTTT
TRBV5-6	.	.	TRBJ1-6	CASSLDGPYNSPLHF	TGTGCCAGCAGCTTGGATGGGCCATATAATTCACCCCTCCACTTT
TRBV5-1	.	few	TRBJ2-7	CASSLSLDSYEQYF	TGCGCCAGCAGCTTATCCCTGGACAGCTACGAGCAGTACTTC
TRBV10-1	TRBD1	.	TRBJ2-3	CASSEKPGTGEGTDTQYF	TGCGCCAGCAGTGAGAAGCCGGGGACAGGGGAAGGGACAGATACGCAGTATTTT
TRBV6-1	.	.	TRBJ1-2	CASSEFLPYGYTF	TGTGCCAGCAGTGAATTCCTCCCCTATGGCTACACCTTC
TRBV6-4	TRBD2	.	TRBJ2-1	CASSEIGTSGYNEQFF	TGTGCCAGCAGCGAAATCGGGACTAGCGGTTACAATGAGCAGTTCTTC
TRBV7-8	.	.	TRBJ2-3	CASSTIRDPNTDTQYF	TGTGCCAGCAGCACTATCCGGGATCCCAACACAGATACGCAGTATTTT
TRBV9	.	few	TRBJ1-1	CASSARLRTEAFF	TGTGCCAGCAGCGCCAGACTGAGGACTGAAGCTTTCTTT
TRBV11-1	.	.	TRBJ2-6	CASGAAGANVLTF	TGTGCCAGCGGAGCAGCTGGGGCCAACGTCCTGACTTTC
TRBV7-2	.	.	TRBJ2-5	CASSPMPGDQYF	TGTGCCAGCAGCCCCATGCCGGGGGACCAGTACTTC
TRBV7-8	.	.	TRBJ1-5	CASRLGASNQPQHF	TGTGCCAGCAGACTGGGGGCGAGCAATCAGCCCCAGCATTTT
TRBV28	TRBD1	.	TRBJ1-4	CASSLRGQGGEKLFF	TGTGCCAGCAGTTTAAGAGGACAGGGAGGCGAAAAACTGTTTTTT
TRBV7-6	.	.	TRBJ2-7	CASSPEPSSSYEQYF	TGTGCCAGCAGCCCCGAACCCTCGAGCTCCTACGAGCAGTACTTC
TRBV5-5	TRBD1	few	TRBJ1-1	CASSLRTGYDTEAFF	TGTGCCAGCAGCTTGCGGACAGGGTATGACACTGAAGCTTTCTTT
TRBV9	.	.	TRBJ2-4	CASSATGGAKNIQYF	TGTGCCAGCAGCGCTACCGGGGGAGCCAAAAACATTCAGTACTTC